This T cell receptor beta chain came from a study of blood T cell repertoires in COVID-19. Across the study: The United States, Italy and Spain supplied acute and convalescent COVID-19 samples. PBMCs, B-cell-depleted T cells, or T cells were the source of the cDNA or gDNA that made up the material.

Assay used: immunoSEQ multiplex PCR; TCRdb lists only in-frame clones, some missing. The data show tens of thousands of clones, approximately 84% seen once. This clone was seen once. The TCR originated in a man between 65 and 85 years old with active COVID-19. The sample comprised peripheral blood.

The CDR3 region is CASSPGQSYGYTF. The CDR3 DNA reads TGTGCCAGCAGCCCGGGACAGAGTTATGGCTACACCTTC. The rearrangement joins TRBV3-1 (or the pseudogene TRBV3-2) to TRBJ1-2, with 7 bases matching TRBD1. The CDR3 runs 13 residues. Germline CDR1 is LGHDT and CDR2 is YNNKEL (reference sequence). The J segment lost 5 bases and the V segment lost 4 bases, leaving 4 bases of the junction unmatched.